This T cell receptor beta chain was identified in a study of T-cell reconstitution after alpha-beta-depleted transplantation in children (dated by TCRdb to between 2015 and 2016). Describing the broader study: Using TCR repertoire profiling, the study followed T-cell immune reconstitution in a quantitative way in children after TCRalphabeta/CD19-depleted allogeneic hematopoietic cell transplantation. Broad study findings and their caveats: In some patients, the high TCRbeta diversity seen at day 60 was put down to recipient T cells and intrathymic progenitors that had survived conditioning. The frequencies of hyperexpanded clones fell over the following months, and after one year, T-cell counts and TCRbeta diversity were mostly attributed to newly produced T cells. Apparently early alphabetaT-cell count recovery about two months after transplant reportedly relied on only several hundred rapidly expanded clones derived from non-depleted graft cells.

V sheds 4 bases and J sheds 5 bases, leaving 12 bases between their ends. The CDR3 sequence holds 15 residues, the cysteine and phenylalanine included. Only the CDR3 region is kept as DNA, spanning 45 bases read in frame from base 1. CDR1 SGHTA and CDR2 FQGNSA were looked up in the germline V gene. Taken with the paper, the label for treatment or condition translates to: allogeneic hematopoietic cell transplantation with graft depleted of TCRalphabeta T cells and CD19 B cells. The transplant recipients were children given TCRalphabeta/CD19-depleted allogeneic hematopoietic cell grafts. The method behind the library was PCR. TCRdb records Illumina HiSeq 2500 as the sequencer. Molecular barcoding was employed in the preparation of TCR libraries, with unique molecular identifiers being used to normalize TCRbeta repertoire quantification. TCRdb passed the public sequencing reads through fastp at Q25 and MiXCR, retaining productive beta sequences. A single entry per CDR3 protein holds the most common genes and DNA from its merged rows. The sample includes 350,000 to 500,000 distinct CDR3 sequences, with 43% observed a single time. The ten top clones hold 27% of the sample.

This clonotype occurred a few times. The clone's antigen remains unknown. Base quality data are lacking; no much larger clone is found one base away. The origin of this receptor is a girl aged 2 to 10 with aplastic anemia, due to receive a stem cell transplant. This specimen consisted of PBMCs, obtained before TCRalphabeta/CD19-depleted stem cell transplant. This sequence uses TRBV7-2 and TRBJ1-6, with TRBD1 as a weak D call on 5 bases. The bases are TGTGCCAGCAGCTCGTCCAGGGTAGATAATTCACCCCTCCACTTT. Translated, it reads CASSSSRVDNSPLHF.